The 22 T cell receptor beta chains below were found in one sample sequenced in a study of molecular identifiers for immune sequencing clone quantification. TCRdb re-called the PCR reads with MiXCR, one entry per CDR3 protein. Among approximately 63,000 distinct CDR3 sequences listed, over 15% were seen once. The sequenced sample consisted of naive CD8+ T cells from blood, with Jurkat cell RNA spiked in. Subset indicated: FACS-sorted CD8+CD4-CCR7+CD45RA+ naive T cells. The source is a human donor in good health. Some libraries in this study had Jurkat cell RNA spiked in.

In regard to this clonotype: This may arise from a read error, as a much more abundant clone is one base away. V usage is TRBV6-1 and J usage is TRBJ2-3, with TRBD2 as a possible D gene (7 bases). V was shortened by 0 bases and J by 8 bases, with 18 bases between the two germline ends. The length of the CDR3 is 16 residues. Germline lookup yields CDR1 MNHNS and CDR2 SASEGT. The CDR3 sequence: CASSEAGRGGGGTQYF. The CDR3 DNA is TGTGCCAGCAGTGAAGCGGGCAGGGGAGGGGGGGGTACGCAGTATTTT.

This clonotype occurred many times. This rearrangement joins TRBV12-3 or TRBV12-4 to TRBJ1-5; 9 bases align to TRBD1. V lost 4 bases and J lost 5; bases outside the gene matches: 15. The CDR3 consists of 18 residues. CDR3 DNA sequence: TGTGCCAGCAGTTCGAGGGGGGACAGGGTAGTCTTTGATCAGCCCCAGCATTTT. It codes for CASSSRGDRVVFDQPQHF.

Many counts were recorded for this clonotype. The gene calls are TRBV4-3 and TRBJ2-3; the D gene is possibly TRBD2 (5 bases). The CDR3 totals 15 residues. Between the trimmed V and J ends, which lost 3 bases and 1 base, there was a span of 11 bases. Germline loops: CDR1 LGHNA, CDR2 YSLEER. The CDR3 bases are TGCGCCAGCAGCCAGGAGGACTCGGGCACAGATACGCAGTATTTT. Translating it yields CASSQEDSGTDTQYF.

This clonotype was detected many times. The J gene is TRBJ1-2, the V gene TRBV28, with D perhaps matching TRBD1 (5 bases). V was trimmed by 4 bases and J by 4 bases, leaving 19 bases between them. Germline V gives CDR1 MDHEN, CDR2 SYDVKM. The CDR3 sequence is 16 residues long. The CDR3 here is CASSWGLSGPPYGYTF. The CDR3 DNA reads TGTGCCAGCAGTTGGGGCCTTTCGGGCCCCCCCTATGGCTACACCTTC.

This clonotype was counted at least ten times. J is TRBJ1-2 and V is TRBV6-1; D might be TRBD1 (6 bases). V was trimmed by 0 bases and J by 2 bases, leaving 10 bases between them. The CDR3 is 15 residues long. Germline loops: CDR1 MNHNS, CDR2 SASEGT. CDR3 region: CASSEAGQQNYGYTF. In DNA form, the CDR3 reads TGTGCCAGCAGTGAAGCCGGACAGCAGAACTATGGCTACACCTTC.

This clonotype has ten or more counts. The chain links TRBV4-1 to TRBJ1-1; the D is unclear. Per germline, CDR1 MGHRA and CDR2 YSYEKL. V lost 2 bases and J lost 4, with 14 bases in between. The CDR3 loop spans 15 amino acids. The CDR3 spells CASSQFVQAGTEAFF. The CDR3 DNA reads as TGCGCCAGCAGCCAATTTGTCCAGGCGGGCACTGAAGCTTTCTTT.

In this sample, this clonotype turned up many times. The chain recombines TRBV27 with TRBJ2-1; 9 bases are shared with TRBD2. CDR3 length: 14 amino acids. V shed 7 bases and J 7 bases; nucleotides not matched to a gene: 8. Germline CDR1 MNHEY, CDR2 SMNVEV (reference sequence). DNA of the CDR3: TGTGCCAGCAACCCGGGACTAGCCTTAAATGAGCAGTTCTTC. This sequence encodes CASNPGLALNEQFF.

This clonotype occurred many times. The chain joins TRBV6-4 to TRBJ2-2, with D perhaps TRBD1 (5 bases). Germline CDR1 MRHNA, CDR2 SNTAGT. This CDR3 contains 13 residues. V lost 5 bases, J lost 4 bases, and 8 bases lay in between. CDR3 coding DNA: TGTGCCAGCAGTAAGGGGTCCACCGGGGAGCTGTTTTTT. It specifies CASSKGSTGELFF.

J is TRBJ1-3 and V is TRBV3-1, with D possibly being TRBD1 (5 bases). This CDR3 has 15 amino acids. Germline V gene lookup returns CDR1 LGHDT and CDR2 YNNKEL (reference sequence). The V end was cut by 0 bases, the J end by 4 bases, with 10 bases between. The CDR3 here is CASSQDLDIGNTIYF. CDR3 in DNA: TGTGCCAGCAGCCAAGATCTGGACATCGGAAACACCATATATTTT.

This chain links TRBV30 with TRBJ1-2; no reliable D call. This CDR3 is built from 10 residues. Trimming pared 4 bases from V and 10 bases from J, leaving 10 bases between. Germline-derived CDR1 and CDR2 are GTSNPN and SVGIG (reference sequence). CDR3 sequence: CAWMRVDYTF. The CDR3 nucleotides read TGTGCCTGGATGAGGGTTGACTACACCTTC.

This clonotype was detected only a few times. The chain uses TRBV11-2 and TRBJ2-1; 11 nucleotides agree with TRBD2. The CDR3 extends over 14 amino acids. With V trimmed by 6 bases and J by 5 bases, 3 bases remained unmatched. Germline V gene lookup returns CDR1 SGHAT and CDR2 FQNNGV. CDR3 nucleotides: TGTGCCAGCAGACCGACTAGCGGGGACAATGAGCAGTTCTTC. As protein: CASRPTSGDNEQFF.

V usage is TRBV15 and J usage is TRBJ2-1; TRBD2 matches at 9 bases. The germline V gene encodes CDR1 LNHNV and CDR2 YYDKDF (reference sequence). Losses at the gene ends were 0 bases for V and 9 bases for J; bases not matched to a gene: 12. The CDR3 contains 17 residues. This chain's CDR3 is CATSRDSASGTWGEQFF. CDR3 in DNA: TGTGCCACCAGCAGAGATTCAGCTAGCGGGACATGGGGTGAGCAGTTCTTC.

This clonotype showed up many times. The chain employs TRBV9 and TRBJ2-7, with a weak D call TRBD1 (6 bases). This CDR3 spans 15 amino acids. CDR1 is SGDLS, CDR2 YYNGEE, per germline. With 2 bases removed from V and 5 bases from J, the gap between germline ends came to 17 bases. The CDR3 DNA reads TGTGCCAGCAGCGTGGACAGCCCTACGTACAACGAGCAGTACTTC. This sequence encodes CASSVDSPTYNEQYF.

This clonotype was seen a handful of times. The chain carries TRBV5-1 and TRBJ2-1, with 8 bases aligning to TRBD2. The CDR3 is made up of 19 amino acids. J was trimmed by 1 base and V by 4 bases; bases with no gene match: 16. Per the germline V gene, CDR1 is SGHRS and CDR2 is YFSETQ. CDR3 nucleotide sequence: TGCGCCAGCAGCCCGGGTAGGAGCGGGAGTTTTTGGTCCTACAATGAGCAGTTCTTC. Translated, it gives CASSPGRSGSFWSYNEQFF.

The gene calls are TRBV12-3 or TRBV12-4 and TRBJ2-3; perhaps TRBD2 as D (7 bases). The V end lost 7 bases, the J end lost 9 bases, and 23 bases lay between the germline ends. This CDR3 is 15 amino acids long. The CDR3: CASMELGGGSGTQYF. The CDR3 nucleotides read TGTGCCAGCATGGAGTTGGGAGGGGGGTCCGGGACGCAGTATTTT.

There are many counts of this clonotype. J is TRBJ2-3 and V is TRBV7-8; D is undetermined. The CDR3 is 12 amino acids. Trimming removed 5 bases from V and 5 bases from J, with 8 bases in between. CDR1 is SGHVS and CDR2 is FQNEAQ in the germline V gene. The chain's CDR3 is CASSPGIDTQYF. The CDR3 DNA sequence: TGTGCCAGCAGCCCGGGTATAGATACGCAGTATTTT.

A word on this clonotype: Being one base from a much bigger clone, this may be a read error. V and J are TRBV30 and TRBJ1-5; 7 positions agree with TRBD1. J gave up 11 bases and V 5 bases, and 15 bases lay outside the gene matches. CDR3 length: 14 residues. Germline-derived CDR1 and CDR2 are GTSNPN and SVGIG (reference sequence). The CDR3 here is CAWDDQGVQQSQHF. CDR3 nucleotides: TGTGCCTGGGACGATCAGGGGGTACAGCAGTCCCAGCATTTT.

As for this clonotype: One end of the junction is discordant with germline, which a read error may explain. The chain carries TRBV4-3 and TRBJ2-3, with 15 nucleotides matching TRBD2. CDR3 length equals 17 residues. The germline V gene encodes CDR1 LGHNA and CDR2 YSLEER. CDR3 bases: TGCGCCAGCGGCCAAGACGGGACTAGCGGGGGGAGGGATACGCAGTATTTT. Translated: CASGQDGTSGGRDTQYF.

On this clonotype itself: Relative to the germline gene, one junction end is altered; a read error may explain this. As DNA, the CDR3 is TGCGCCAGCAGCTTGGGGCCTTCGGGCGAGCAGCACTTC. Its translation: CASSLGPSGEQHF. This rearrangement joins TRBV5-6 to TRBJ2-7, with a possible D match to TRBD1 (5 bases). The CDR3 runs to 13 residues. Germline V gives CDR1 SGHDT, CDR2 YYEEEE.

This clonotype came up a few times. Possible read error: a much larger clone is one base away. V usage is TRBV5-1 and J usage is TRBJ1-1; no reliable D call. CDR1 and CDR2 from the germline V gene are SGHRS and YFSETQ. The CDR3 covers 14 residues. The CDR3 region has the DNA TGCGCCGGCAGCTCCCACTACCGGGACACTGAAGCTTTCTTT. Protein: CAGSSHYRDTEAFF.

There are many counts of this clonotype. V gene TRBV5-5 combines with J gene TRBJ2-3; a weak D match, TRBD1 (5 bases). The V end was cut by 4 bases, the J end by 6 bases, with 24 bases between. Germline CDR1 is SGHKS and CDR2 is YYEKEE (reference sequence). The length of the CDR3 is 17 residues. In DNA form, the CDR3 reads TGTGCCAGCAGCCCTACGCCTAGGGGTCTCCCTCAGGATACGCAGTATTTT. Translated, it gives CASSPTPRGLPQDTQYF.

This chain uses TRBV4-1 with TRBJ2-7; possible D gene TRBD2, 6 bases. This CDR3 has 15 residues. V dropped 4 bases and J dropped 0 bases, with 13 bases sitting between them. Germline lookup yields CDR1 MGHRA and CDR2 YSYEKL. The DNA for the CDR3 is TGCGCCAGCAGCCGTCGGGACTCTCCCTCCTACGAGCAGTACTTC. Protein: CASSRRDSPSYEQYF.